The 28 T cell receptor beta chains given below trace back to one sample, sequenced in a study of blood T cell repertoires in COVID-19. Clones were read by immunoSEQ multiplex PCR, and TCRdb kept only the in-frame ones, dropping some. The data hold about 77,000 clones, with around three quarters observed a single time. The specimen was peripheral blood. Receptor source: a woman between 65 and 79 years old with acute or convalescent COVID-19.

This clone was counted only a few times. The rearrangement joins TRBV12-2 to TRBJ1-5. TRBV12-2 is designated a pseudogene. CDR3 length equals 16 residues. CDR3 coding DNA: TGTGCAAGTCGCTTCAGAGGAGATTATAGCAATCAGCCCCAGCATTTT. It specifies CASRFRGDYSNQPQHF.

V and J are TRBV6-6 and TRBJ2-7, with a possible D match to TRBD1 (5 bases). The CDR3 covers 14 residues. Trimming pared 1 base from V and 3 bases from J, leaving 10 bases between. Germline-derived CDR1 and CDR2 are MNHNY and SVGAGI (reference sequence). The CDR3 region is CASSYLGDNYEQYF. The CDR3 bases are TGTGCCAGCAGTTACTTAGGGGATAACTACGAGCAGTACTTC.

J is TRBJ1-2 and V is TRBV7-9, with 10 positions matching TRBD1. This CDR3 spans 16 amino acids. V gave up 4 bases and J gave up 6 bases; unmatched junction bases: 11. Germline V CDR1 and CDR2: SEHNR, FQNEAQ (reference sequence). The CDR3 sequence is CASSSIGGQGWDGYTF. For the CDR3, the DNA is TGTGCCAGCAGCTCCATCGGGGGACAGGGGTGGGATGGCTACACCTTC.

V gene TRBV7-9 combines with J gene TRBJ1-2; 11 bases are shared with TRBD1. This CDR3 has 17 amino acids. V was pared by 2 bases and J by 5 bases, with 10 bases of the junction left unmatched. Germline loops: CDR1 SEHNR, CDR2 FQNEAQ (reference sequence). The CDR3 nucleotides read TGTGCCAGCAGCTTACTAATGGGACAGGGGGAACGGTATGGCTACACCTTC. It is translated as CASSLLMGQGERYGYTF.

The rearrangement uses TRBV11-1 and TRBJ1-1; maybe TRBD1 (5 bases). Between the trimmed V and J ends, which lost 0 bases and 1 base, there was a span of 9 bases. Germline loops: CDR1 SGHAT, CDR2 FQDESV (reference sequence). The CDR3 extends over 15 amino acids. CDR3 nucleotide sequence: TGTGCCAGCAGCTTAGCAGGGGCCGCGAACACTGAAGCTTTCTTT. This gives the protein CASSLAGAANTEAFF.

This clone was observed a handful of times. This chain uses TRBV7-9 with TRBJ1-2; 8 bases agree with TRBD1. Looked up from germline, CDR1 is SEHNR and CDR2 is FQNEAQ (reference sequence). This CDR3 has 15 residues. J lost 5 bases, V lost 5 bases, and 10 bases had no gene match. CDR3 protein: CASSPSGGRWYGYTF. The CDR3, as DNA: TGTGCCAGCAGCCCATCAGGGGGCCGGTGGTATGGCTACACCTTC.

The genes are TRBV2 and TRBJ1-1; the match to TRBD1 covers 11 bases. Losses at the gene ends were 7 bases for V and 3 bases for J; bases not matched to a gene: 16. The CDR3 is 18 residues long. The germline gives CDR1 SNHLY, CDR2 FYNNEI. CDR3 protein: CASKGGQGDSYRDTEAFF. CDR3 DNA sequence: TGTGCCAGCAAAGGGGGACAGGGGGACTCCTACAGGGACACTGAAGCTTTCTTT.

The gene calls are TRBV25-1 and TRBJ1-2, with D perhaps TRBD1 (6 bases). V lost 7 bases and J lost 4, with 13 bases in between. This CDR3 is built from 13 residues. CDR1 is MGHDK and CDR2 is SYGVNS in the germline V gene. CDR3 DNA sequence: TGTGCCAGCACCGGCGGGGGGGCCTATGGCTACACCTTC. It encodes CASTGGGAYGYTF.

The CDR3 nucleotides are TGTGCCAGCAGCCTTCAGGGCCATCAGCCCCAGCATTTT. It encodes CASSLQGHQPQHF. This chain connects TRBV3-1 (or the pseudogene TRBV3-2) to TRBJ1-5; D may be TRBD1 (5 bases). The V gene lost 4 bases and the J gene lost 5 bases, with 9 bases spanning the gap. Per germline, CDR1 LGHDT and CDR2 YNNKEL (reference sequence). CDR3 length: 13 amino acids.

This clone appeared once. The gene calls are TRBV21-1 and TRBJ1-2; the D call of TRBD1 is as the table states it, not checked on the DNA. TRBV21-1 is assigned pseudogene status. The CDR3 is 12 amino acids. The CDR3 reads CASKDRGDGYTF. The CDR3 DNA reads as TGTGCCAGCAAGGACAGGGGGGATGGCTACACCTTC.

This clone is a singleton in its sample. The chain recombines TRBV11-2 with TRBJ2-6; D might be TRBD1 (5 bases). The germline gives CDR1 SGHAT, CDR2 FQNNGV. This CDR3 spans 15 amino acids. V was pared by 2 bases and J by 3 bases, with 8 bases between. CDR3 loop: CASSLLGLGANVLTF. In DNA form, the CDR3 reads TGTGCCAGCAGCTTACTGGGGCTTGGGGCCAACGTCCTGACTTTC.

The CDR3 nucleotides read TGTGCCAGCAGTGCCAGGCGAGGGACAGGAGGGAATCAGCCCCAGCATTTT. Protein: CASSARRGTGGNQPQHF. The chain joins TRBV6-1 to TRBJ1-5; 8 nucleotides align to TRBD1. V lost 4 bases, J lost 4 bases, and 12 bases stayed unmatched. CDR1 and CDR2 from the germline V gene are MNHNS and SASEGT. The CDR3 loop spans 17 amino acids.

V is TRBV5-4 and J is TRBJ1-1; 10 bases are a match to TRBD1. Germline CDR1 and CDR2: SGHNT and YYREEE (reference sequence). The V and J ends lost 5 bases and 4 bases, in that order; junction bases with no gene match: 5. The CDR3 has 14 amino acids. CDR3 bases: TGTGCCAGCAGAAGACAGGGGGCGGGCACTGAAGCTTTCTTT. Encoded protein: CASRRQGAGTEAFF.

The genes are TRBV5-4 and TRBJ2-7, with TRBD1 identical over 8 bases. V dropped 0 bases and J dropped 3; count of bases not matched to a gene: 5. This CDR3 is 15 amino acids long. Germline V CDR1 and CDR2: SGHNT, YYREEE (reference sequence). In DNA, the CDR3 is TGTGCCAGCAGCTTGGACAGGGGGGAGGACTACGAGCAGTACTTC. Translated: CASSLDRGEDYEQYF.

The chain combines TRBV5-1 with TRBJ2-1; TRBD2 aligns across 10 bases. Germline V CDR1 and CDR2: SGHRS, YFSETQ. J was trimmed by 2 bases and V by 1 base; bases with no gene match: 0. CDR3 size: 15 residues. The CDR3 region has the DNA TGCGCCAGCAGCTTGACTAGCGGGGCCTACAATGAGCAGTTCTTC. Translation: CASSLTSGAYNEQFF.

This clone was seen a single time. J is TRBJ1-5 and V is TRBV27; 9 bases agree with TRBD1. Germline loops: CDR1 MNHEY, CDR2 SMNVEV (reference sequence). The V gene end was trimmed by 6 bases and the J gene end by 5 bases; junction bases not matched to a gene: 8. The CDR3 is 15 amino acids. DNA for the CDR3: TGTGCCAGCAGCCTTGGGACAGGGAGTTATCAGCCCCAGCATTTT. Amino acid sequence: CASSLGTGSYQPQHF.

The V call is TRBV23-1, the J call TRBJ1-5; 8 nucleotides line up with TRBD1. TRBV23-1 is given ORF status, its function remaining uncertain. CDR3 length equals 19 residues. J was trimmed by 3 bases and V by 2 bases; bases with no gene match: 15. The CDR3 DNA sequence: TGCGCCAGCAGTCAAGCAAATCAGGGGGCGGCGCAGGTCAATCAGCCCCAGCATTTT. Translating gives CASSQANQGAAQVNQPQHF.

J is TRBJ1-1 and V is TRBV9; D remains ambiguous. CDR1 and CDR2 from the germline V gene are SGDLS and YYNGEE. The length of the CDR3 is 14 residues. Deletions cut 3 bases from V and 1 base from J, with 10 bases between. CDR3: CASSGGDSNTEAFF. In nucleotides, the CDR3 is TGTGCCAGCAGCGGGGGAGATTCGAACACTGAAGCTTTCTTT.

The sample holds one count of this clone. For the CDR3, the DNA is TGTGCCAGCAGCTTAGATCACAGAGACGGGGAGCTGTTTTTT. As protein: CASSLDHRDGELFF. The V gene is TRBV7-9, the J gene TRBJ2-2; D not certain. Trimming cost V 1 base and J 7 bases, with 10 bases left between them. There are 14 residues in the CDR3. Germline CDR1 reads SEHNR; CDR2 reads FQNEAQ (reference sequence).

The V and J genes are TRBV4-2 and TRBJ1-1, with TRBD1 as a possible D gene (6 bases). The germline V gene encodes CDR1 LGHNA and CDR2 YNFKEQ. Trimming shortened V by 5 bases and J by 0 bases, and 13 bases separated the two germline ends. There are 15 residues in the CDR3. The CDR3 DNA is TGTGCCAGCAGCAACCCAACAGGGATGAACACTGAAGCTTTCTTT. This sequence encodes CASSNPTGMNTEAFF.

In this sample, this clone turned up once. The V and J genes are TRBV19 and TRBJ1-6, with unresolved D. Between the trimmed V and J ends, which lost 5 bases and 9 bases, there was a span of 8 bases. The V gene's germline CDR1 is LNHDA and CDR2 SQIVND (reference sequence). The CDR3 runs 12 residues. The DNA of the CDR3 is TGTGCCAGTAGTGCGGGTGCTTCACCCCTCCACTTT. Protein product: CASSAGASPLHF.

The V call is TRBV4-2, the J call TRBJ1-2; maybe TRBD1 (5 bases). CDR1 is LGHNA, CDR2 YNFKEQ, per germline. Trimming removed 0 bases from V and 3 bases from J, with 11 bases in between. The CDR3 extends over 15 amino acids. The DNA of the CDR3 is TGTGCCAGCAGCCAAGATACGGGGGAGGACTATGGCTACACCTTC. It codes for CASSQDTGEDYGYTF.

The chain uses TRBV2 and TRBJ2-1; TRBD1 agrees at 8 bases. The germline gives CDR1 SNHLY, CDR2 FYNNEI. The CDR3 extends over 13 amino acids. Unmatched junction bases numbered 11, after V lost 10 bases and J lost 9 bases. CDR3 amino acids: CATQGQGAGEQFF. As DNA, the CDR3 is TGTGCCACCCAGGGGCAGGGGGCGGGTGAGCAGTTCTTC.

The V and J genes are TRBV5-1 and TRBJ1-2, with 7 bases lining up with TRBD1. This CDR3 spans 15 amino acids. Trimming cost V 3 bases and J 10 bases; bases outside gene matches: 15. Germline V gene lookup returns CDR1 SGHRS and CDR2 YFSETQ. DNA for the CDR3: TGCGCCAGCAGCTCCCACAGGGAGTTAGGGGGCCCCTACACCTTC. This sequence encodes CASSSHRELGGPYTF.

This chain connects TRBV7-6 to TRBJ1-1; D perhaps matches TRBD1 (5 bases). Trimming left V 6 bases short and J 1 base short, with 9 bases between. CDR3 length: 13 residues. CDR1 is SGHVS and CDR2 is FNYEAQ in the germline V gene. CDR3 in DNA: TGTGCCAGCAGTCAACAGGAGAACACTGAAGCTTTCTTT. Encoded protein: CASSQQENTEAFF.

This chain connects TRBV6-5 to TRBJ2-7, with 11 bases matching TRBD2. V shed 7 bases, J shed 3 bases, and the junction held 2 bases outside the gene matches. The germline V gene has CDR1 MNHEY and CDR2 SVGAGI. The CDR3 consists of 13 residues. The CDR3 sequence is CASTTSGGYEQYF. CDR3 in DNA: TGTGCCAGCACCACTAGCGGGGGCTACGAGCAGTACTTC.

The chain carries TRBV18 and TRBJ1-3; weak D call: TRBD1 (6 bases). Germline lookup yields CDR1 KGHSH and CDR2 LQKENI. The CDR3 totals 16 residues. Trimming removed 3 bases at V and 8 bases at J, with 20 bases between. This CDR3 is CASSPSATGLEDTIYF. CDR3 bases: TGTGCCAGCTCACCTTCCGCGACAGGCCTGGAAGACACCATATATTTT.

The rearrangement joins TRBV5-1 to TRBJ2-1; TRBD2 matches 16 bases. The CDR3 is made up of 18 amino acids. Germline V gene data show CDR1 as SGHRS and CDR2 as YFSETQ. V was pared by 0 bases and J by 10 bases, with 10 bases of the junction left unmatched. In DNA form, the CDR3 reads TGCGCCAGCAGCTTGGAAGGGACTAGCGGGGGGGCGCAGGAGGAGCAGTTCTTC. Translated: CASSLEGTSGGAQEEQFF.